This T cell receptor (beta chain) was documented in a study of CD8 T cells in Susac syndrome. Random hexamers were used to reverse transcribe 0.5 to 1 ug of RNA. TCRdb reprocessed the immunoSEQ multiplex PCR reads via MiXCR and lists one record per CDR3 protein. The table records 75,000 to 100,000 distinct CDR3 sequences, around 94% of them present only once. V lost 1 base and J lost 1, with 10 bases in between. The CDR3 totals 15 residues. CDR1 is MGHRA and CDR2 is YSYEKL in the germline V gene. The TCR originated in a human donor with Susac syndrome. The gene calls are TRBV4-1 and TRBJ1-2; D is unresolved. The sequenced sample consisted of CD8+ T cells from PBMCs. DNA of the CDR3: TGCGCCAGCAGCCAAGCAAACGCGGTTAACTATGGCTACACCTTC. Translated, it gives CASSQANAVNYGYTF.